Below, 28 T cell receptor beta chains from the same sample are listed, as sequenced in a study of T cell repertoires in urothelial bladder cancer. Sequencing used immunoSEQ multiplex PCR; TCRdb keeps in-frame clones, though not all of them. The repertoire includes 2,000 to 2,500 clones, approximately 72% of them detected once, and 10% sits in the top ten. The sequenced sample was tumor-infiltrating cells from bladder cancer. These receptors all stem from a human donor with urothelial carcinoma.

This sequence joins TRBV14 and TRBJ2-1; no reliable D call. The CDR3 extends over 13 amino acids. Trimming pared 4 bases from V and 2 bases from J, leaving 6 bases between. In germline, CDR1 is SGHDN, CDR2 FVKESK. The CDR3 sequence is CASSLSPYNEQFF. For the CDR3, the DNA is TGTGCCAGCAGCCTTTCCCCCTACAATGAGCAGTTCTTC.

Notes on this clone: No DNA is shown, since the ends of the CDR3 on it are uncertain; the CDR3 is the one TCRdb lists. CDR3 region: CASVGPGENEKLFF. The V call is TRBV19, the J call TRBJ1-4. The CDR3 has 14 residues if both end residues are counted. Germline V CDR1 and CDR2: LNHDA, SQIVND (reference sequence).

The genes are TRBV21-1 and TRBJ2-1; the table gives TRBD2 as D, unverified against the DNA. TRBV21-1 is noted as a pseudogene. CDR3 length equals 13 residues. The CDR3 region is CATLSPAYNEQFF. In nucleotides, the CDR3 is TGTGCCACCCTAAGTCCAGCGTACAATGAGCAGTTCTTC.

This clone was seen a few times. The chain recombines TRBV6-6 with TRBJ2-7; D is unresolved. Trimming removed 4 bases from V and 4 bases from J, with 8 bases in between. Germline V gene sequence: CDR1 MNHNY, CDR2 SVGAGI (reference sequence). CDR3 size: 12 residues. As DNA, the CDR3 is TGTGCCAGCAGTTTTACCCCGTACGAGCAGTACTTC. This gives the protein CASSFTPYEQYF.

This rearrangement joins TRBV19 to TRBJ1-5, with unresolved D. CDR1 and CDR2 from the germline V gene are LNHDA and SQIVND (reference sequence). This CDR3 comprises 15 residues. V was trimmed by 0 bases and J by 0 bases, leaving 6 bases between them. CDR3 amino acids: CASSIDYVSNQPQHF. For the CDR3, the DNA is TGTGCCAGTAGTATAGATTATGTTAGCAATCAGCCCCAGCATTTT.

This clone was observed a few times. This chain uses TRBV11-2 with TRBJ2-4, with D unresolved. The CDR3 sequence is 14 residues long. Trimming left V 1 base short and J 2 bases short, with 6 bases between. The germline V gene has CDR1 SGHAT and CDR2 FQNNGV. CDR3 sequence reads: CASSLGDTKNIQYF. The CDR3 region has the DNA TGTGCCAGCAGCTTAGGTGACACCAAAAACATTCAGTACTTC.

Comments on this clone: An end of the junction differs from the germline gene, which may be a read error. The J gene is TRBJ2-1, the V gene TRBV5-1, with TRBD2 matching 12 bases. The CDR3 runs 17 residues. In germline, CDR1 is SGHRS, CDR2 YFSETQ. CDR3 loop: CASSNFGTSGSYNEQLF. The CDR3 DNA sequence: TGCGCCAGCAGCAATTTCGGGACTAGCGGGTCCTACAATGAGCAGCTCTTC. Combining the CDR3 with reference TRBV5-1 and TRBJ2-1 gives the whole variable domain KAGVTQTPRYLIKTRGQQVTLSCSPISGHRSVSWYQQTPGQGLQFLFEYFSETQRNKGNFPGRFSGRQFSNSRSEMNVSTLELGDSALYLCASSNFGTSGSYNEQLFGPGTRLTVL.

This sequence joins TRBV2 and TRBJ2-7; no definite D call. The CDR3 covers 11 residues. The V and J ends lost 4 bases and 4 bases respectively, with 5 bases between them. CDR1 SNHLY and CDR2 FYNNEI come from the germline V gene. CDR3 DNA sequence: TGTGCCAGCAGTGTAACGTACGAGCAGTACTTC. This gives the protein CASSVTYEQYF.

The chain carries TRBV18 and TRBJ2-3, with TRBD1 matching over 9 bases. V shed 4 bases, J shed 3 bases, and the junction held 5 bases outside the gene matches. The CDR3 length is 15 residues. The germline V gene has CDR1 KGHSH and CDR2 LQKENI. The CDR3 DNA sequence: TGTGCCAGCTCACGCCCCGGGACAGGGACAGATACGCAGTATTTT. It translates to CASSRPGTGTDTQYF.

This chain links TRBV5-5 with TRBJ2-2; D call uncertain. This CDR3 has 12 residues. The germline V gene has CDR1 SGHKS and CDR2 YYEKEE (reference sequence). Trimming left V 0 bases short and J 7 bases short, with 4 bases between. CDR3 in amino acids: CASSLVNGELFF. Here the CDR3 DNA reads TGTGCCAGCAGCTTGGTCAACGGGGAGCTGTTTTTT.

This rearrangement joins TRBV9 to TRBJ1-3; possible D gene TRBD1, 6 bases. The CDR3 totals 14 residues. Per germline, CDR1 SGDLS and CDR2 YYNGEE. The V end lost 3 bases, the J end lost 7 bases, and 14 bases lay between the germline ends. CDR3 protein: CASSGRDMGNTIYF. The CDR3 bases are TGTGCCAGCAGCGGCCGGGACATGGGGAACACCATATATTTT.

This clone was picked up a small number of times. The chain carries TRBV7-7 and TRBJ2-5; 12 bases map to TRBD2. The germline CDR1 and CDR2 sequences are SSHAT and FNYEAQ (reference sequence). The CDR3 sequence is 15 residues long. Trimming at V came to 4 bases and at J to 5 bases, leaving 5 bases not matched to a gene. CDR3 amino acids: CASSSSGGALETQYF. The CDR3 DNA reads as TGTGCCAGCAGCTCTAGCGGGGGGGCATTGGAGACCCAGTACTTC.

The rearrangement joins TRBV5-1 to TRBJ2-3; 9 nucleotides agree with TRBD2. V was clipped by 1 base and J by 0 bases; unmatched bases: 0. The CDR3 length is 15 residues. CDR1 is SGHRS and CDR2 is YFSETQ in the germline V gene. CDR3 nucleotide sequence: TGCGCCAGCAGCTTGACTAGCGGGAGCACAGATACGCAGTATTTT. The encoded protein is CASSLTSGSTDTQYF. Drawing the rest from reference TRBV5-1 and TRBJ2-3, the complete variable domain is KAGVTQTPRYLIKTRGQQVTLSCSPISGHRSVSWYQQTPGQGLQFLFEYFSETQRNKGNFPGRFSGRQFSNSRSEMNVSTLELGDSALYLCASSLTSGSTDTQYFGPGTRLTVL.

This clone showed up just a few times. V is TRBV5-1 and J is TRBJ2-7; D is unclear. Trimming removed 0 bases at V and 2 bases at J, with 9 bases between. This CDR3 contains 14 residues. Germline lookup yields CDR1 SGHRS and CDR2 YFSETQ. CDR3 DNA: TGCGCCAGCAGCTTGGGAGGTACAACCTACGAGCAGTACTTC. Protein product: CASSLGGTTYEQYF.

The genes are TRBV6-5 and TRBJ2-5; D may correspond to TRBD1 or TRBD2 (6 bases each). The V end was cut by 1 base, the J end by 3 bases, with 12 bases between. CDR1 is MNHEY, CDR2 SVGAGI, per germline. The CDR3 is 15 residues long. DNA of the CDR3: TGTGCCAGCAGTTACTTACGGAGGGGGGAAGAGACCCAGTACTTC. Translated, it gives CASSYLRRGEETQYF.

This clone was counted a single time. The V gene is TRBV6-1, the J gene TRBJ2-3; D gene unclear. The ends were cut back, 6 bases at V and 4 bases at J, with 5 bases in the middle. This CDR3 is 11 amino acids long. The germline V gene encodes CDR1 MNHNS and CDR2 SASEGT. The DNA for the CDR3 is TGTGCCAGCAGGACACCAGATACGCAGTATTTT. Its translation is CASRTPDTQYF.

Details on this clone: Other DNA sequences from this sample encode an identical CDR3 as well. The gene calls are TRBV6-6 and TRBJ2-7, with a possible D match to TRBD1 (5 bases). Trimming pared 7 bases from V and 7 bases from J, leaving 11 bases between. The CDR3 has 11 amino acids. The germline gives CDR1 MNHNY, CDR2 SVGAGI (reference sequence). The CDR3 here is CASKDNYEQYF. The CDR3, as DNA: TGTGCCAGCAAGGACAACTATGAGCAGTACTTC.

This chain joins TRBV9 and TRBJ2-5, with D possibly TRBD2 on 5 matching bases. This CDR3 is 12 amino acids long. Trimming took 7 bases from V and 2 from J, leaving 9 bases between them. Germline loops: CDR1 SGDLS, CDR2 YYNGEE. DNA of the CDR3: TGTGCCAGCGGAGGAGGTCAAGAGACCCAGTACTTC. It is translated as CASGGGQETQYF.

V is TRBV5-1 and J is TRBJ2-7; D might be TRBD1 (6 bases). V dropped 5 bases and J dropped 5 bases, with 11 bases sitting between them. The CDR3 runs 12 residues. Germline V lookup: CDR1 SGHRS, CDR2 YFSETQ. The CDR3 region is CASRTQGHEQYF. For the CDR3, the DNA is TGCGCCAGCAGAACACAGGGCCACGAGCAGTACTTC.

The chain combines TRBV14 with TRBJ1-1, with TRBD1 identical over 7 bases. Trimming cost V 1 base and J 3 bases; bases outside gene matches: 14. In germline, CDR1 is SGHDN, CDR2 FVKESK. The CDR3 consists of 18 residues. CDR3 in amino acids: CASSQVGQWGKRDTEAFF. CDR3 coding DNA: TGTGCCAGCAGCCAAGTGGGACAGTGGGGCAAGAGGGACACTGAAGCTTTCTTT.

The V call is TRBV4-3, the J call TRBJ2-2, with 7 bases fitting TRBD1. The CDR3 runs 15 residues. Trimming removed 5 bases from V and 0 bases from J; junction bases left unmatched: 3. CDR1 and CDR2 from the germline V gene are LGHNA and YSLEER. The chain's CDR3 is CASSTGTANTGELFF. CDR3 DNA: TGCGCCAGCAGCACCGGGACAGCGAACACCGGGGAGCTGTTTTTT.

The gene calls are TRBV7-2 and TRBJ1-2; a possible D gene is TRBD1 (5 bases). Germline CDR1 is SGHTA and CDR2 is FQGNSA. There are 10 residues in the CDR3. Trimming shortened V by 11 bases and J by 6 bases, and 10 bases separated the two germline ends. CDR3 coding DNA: TGTGCCGCCCGGGGGGATGGCTACACCTTC. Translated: CAARGDGYTF.

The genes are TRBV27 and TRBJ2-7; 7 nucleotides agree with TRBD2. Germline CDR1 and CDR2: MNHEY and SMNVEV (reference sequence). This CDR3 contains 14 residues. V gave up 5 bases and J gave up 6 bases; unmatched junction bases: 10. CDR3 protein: CASSPRDGLGEQYF. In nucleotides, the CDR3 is TGTGCCAGCAGTCCGCGGGACGGACTAGGCGAGCAGTACTTC.

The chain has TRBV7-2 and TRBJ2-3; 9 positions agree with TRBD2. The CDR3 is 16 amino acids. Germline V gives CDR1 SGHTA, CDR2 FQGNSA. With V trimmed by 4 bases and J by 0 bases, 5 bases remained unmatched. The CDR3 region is CASSSVAGASTDTQYF. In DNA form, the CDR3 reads TGTGCCAGCAGCTCCGTAGCGGGGGCTAGCACAGATACGCAGTATTTT.

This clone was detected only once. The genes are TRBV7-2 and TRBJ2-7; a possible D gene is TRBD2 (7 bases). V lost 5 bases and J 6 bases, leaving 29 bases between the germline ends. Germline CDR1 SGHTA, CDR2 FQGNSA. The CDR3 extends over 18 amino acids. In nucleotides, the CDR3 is TGTGCCAGCAGCATCCTAAGTGGGGGGGCCGCGGGATTTTCCGAGCAGTACTTC. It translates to CASSILSGGAAGFSEQYF.

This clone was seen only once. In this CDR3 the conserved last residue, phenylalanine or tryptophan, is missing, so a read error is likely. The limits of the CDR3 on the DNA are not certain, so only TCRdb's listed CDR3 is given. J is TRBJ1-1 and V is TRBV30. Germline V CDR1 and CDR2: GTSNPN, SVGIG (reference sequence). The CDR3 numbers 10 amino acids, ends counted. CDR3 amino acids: CAWSVRGRAV.

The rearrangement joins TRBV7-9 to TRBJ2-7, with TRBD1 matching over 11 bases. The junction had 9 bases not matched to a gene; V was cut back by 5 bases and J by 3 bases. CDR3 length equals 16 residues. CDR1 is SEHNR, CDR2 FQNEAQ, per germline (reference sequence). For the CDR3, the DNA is TGTGCCAGCAGCCTACCGGACAGGGGGCTTTACTACGAGCAGTACTTC. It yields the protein CASSLPDRGLYYEQYF.

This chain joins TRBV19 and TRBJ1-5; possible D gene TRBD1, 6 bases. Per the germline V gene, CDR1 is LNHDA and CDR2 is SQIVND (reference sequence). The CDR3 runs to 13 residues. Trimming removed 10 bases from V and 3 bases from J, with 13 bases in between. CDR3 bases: TGTGCCATGGGGGGCGGGGCCAATCAGCCCCAGCATTTT. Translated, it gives CAMGGGANQPQHF.